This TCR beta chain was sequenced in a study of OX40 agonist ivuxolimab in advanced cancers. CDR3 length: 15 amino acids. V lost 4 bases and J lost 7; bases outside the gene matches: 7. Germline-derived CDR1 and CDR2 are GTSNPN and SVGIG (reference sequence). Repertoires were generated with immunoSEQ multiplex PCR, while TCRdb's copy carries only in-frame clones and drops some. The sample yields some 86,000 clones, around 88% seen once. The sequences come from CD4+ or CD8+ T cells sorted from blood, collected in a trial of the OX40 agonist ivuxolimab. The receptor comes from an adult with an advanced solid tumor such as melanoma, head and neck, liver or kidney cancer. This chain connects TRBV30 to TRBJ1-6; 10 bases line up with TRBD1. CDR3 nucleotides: TGTGCCTGGAACTGGGACAGGGGACGGAATTCACCCCTCCACTTT. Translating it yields CAWNWDRGRNSPLHF.